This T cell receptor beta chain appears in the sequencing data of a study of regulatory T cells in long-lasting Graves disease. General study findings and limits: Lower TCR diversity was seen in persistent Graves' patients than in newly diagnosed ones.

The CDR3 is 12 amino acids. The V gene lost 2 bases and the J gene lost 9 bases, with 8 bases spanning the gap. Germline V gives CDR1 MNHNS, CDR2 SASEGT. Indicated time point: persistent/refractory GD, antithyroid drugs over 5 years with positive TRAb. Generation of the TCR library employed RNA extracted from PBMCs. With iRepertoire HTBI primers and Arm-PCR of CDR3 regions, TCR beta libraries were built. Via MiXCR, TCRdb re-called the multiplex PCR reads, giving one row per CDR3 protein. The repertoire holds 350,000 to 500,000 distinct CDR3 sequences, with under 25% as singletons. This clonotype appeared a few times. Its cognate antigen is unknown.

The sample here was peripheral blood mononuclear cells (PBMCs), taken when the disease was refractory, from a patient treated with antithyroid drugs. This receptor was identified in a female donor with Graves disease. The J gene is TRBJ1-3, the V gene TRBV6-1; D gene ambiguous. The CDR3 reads CASSEPPSTIYF. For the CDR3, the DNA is TGTGCCAGCAGTGAACCCCCCTCCACCATATATTTT.